Sequencing of this TCR beta chain was carried out in a study of vaccination and CD4 T cells after COVID-19. Study information: Post-vaccine sampling followed dose two by a median approximately 74 days (range 14 to 241).

Trimming cost V 2 bases and J 0 bases, with 10 bases left between them. The CDR3 extends over 14 amino acids. Per germline, CDR1 DFQATT and CDR2 SNEGSKA (reference sequence). About this clonotype: Its antigen is as yet unknown.

Study-level points and caveats: Looking at convalescent patients, a median roughly 83% of reactive clones were present only post-vaccination.

TCRdb independently ran MiXCR on the PCR reads; one entry per CDR3 protein. The sample holds 25,000 or so distinct CDR3 sequences, about 54% seen once. This rearrangement joins TRBV20-1 to TRBJ2-5; D unresolved. The starting material was CD4+ T cells from blood, obtained before SARS-CoV-2 vaccination. The clonotype comes from a human donor who had recovered from COVID-19. As DNA, the CDR3 is TGCAGTGCTAGACGGGTGTTTAACCAAGAGACCCAGTACTTC. Protein sequence: CSARRVFNQETQYF.